This T cell receptor (beta chain) was found in a study of shared clonotypes between healthy human individuals. Study context: CD4 naive and memory got three plates each, CD8 naive two, CD8 memory one.

This clone was counted many times. Its antigen is as yet unknown. This same CDR3 is encoded by further DNA sequences in the sample. CDR3 length: 15 amino acids. The ends lost 1 base at V and 3 bases at J; junction bases unmatched: 2. Germline lookup yields CDR1 MGHRA and CDR2 YSYEKL. Sequencing was performed with immunoSEQ multiplex PCR; in TCRdb, only in-frame clones are kept and a portion is missing. The sample holds about 1.1 million clones; about 84% are singletons and the top ten take 0.52%. General study findings and limits: It was the non-shared clonotypes that had lower generation probabilities than clonotypes shared by all four donors.

The sample consisted of memory CD4+ T cells from PBMCs. This sample's subset: CD45RA-negative fraction. This clonotype was sampled from a man between 18 and 35 years old in good health. Some clones in this sample may be carry-over from other donors' samples. This sequence joins TRBV4-1 and TRBJ2-7, with 11 bases aligning to TRBD2. The chain's CDR3 is CASSQGLAGGYEQYF. The CDR3 DNA sequence: TGCGCCAGCAGCCAAGGGCTAGCGGGAGGCTACGAGCAGTACTTC.